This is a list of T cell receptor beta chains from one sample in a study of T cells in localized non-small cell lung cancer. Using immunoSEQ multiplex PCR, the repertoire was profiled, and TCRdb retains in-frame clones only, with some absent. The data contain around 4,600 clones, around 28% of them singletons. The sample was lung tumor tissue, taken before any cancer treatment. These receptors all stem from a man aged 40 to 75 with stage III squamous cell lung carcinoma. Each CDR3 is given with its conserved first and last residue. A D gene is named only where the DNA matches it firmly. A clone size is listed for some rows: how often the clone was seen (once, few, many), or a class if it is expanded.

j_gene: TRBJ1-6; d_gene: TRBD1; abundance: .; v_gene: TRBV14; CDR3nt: TGTGCCAGCAGCCAAGATTTGATTGGACAGGGTAATTCACCCCTCCACTTT; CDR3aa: CASSQDLIGQGNSPLHF
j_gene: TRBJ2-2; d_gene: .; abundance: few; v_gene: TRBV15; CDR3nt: TGTGCCACCAGCAGCCGTAGAACAGCCACCGGGGAGCTGTTTTTT; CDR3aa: CATSSRRTATGELFF
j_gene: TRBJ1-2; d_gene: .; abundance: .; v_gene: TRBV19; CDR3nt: TGTGCCAGTCACGACTCTCGGGGCTACACCTTC; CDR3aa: CASHDSRGYTF
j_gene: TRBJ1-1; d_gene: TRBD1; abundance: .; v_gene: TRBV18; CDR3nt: TGTGCCAGCTCAAAAGGGACAGGTAACACTGAAGCTTTCTTT; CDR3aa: CASSKGTGNTEAFF
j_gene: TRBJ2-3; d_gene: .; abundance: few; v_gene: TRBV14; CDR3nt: TGTGCCAGCAGCGAGGGGACGCGAGGAGATACGCAGTATTTT; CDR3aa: CASSEGTRGDTQYF
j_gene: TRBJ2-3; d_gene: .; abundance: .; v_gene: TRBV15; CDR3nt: TGTGCCACCAGCAGCGGAGGCCGGGGTCGGGGCGATACGCAGTATTTT; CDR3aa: CATSSGGRGRGDTQYF
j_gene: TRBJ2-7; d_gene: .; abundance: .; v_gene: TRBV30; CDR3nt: TGTGCCTGGAGCTACGACTACGAGCAGTACTTC; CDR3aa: CAWSYDYEQYF
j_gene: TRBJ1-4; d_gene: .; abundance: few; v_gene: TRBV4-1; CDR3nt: TGCGCCAGCAGCCCCGGAAGGCCGACGGTCGAAAAACTGTTTTTT; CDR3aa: CASSPGRPTVEKLFF
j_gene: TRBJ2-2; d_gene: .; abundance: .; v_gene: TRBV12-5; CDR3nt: TGTGCTAGTGGTTCGCAGCTCCAAGGACCCGGGGAGCTGTTTTTT; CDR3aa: CASGSQLQGPGELFF
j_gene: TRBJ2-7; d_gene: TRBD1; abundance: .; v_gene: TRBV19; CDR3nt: TGTGCCAGTAAATCCGGGACAGGTGAATCCTACGAGCAGTACTTC; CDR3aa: CASKSGTGESYEQYF
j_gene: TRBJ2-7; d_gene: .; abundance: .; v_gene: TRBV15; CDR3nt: TGTGCCACCAGCAGAGATCCCCAGGGGCGGAACGAGCAGTACTTC; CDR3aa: CATSRDPQGRNEQYF
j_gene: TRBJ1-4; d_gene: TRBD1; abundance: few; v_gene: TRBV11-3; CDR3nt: TGTGCCAGCAGCCGACAGGGGGTTAATGAAAAACTGTTTTTT; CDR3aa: CASSRQGVNEKLFF
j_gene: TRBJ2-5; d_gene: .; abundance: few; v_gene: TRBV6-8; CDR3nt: TGTGCCAGCAGGTCTGCAGATGGGGGAGAGACCCAGTACTTC; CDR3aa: CASRSADGGETQYF
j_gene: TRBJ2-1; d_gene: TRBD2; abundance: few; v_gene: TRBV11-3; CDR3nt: TGTGCCAGCAGCCGGAGCCAGGGAGGGAATGAGCAGTTCTTC; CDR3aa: CASSRSQGGNEQFF
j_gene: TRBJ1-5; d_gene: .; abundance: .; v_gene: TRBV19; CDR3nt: TGTGCCAGTATTCCTGGAGTGGGCAATCAGCCCCAGCATTTT; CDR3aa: CASIPGVGNQPQHF
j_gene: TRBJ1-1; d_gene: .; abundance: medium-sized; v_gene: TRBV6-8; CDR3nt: TGTGCCAGCAGTTACCGGGACAACACTGAAGCTTTCTTT; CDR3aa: CASSYRDNTEAFF
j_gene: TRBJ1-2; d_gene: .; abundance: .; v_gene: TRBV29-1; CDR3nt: TGCAGCGTTGATCCCGGACCCCCTAACTATGGCTACACCTTC; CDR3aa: CSVDPGPPNYGYTF
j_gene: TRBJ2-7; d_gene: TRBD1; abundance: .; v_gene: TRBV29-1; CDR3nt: TGCAGCGTCGGGACAGGGGGCTCCTACGAGCAGTACTTC; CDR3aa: CSVGTGGSYEQYF
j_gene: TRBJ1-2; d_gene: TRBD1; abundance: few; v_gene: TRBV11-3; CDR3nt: TGTGCCAGCAGCTTGGGACAGGGGGCGAGTGGCTACACCTTC; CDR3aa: CASSLGQGASGYTF
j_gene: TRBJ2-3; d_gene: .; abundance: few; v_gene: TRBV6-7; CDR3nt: TGTGCCAGCAGTTATGATGGTCCAGATACGCAGTATTTT; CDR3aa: CASSYDGPDTQYF
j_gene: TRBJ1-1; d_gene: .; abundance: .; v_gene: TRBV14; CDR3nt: TGTGCCAGCAGCCAAGTGATGCGTAGGGGCACTGAAGCTTTCTTT; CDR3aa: CASSQVMRRGTEAFF
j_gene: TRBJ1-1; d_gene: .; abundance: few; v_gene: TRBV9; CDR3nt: TGTGCCAGCAGCTCCCGACAGAACACTGAAGCTTTCTTT; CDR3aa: CASSSRQNTEAFF
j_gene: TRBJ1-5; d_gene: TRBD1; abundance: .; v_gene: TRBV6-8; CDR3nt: TGTGCCACTTACAGGGGGGGCAATCAGCCCCAGCATTTT; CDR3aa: CATYRGGNQPQHF
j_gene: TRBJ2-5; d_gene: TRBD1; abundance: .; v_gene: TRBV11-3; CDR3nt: TGTGCCAGCAGCTTAGAGCAGGGGGAAGAGACCCAGTACTTC; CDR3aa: CASSLEQGEETQYF
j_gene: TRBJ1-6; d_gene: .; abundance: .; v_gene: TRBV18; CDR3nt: TGTGCCAGCTCACCCCCAGGGAGAAATTCACCCCTCCACTTT; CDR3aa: CASSPPGRNSPLHF
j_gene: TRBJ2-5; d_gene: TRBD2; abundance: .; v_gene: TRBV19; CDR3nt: TGTGCCAGTAGTAACCCTAGCGGGGGGCAAGAGACCCAGTACTTC; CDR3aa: CASSNPSGGQETQYF
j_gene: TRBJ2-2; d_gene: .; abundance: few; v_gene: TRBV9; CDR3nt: TGTGCCAGCGGGCTGGGAACGAACACCGGGGAGCTGTTTTTT; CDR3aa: CASGLGTNTGELFF
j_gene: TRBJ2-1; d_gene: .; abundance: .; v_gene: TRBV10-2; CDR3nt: TGCGCCAGCAGTGTGGCTAGGGGGGGACTCTACAATGAGCAGTTCTTC; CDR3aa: CASSVARGGLYNEQFF
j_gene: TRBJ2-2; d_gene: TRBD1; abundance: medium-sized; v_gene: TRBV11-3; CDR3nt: TGTGCCAGCAGCCTGAGGACAGGGGGCGTCGCCGGGGAGCTGTTTTTT; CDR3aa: CASSLRTGGVAGELFF
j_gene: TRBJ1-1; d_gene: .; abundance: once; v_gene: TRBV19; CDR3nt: TGTGCCAGTAGTTCCCCCTTCGGACAGACTCGGAACACTGAAGCTTTCTTT; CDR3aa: CASSSPFGQTRNTEAFF
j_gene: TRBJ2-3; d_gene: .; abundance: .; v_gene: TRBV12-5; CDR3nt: TGTGCTAGTGGAGATACAGCTATCTCTAGCACAGATACGCAGTATTTT; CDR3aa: CASGDTAISSTDTQYF
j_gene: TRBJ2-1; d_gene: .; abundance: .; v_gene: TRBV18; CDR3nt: TGTGCCAGCTCACCCTTAGCGTTGGGGGTTACCTACAATGAGCAGTTCTTC; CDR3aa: CASSPLALGVTYNEQFF
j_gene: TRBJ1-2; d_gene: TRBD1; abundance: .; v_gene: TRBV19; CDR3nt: TGTGCCACTTCTCAGGGAACCGGGACAGGGGACCTCTATGGCTACACCTTC; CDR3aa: CATSQGTGTGDLYGYTF
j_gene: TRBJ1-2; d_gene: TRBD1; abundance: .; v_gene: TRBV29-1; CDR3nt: TGCAGCGTGTTTGAGGTGGCAGGGGGAAATGGCTACACCTTC; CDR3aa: CSVFEVAGGNGYTF
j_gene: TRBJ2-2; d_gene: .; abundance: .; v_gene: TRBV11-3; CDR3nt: TGTGCCAGCAGCTTACAGGGGGGCCCTGGGGAGCTGTTTTTT; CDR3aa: CASSLQGGPGELFF
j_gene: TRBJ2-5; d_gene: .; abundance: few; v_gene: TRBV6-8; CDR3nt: TGTGCCAGCATGGTAGGCGGGCAGACCCAGTACTTC; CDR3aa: CASMVGGQTQYF
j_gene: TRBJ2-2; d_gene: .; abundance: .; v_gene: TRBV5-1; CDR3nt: TGCGCCAGCAGCTTGACGGGCTCGGCCGGGGAGCTGTTTTTT; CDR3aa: CASSLTGSAGELFF
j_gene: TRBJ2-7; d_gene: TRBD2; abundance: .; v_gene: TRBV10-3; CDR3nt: TGTGCCACCGAGGGAGGGTCCAGATACGAGCAGTACTTC; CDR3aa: CATEGGSRYEQYF
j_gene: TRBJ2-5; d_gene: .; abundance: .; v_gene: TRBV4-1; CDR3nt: TGCGCCAGCAGCCAACGGACGGCGGGAGAGACCCAGTACTTC; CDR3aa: CASSQRTAGETQYF
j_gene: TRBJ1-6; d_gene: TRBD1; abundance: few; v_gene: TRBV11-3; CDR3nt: TGTGCCAGCAGCTTAGTGACAGGGGGTTCACCCCTCCACTTT; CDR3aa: CASSLVTGGSPLHF
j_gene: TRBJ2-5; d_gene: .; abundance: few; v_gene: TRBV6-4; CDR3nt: TGTGCCATTTCTGTCCCCGGCGGGATACCGATTTCAGAGACCCAGTACTTC; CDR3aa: CAISVPGGIPISETQYF
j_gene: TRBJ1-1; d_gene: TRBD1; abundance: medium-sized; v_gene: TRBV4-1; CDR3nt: TGCGCCAGCAGCCAACTACCCTCGGGACAGGGGCGAATAGCTTTCTTT; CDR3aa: CASSQLPSGQGRIAFF
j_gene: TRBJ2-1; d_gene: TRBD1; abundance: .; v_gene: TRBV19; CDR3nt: TGTGCCAGTAGTAACCGGGGACAGGGGGACGAGCAGTTCTTC; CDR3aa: CASSNRGQGDEQFF
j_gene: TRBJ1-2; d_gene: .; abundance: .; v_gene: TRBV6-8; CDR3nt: TGTGCCACCGGCGAATCCCCTGCTAACGGATTCCCATTAAACTATGGCTACACCTTC; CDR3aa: CATGESPANGFPLNYGYTF
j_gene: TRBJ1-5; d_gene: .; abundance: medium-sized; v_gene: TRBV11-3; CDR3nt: TGTGCCAGCAGCCCAGGCCTTAGCAATCAGCCCCAGCATTTT; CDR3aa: CASSPGLSNQPQHF
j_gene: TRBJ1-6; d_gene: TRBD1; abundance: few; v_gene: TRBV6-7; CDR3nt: TGTGCCAGCAACACCGGGACAGGGGACGTTTCACCCCTCCACTTT; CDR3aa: CASNTGTGDVSPLHF
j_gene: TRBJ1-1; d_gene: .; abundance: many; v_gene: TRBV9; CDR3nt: TGTGCCAGCAATGGGATTAAACAGGTATCCGCTGAAGCTTTCTTT; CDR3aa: CASNGIKQVSAEAFF
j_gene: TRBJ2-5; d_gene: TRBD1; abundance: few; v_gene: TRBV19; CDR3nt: TGTGCCAGTAGTCTCAGGGGGTATGAGACCCAGTACTTC; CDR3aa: CASSLRGYETQYF